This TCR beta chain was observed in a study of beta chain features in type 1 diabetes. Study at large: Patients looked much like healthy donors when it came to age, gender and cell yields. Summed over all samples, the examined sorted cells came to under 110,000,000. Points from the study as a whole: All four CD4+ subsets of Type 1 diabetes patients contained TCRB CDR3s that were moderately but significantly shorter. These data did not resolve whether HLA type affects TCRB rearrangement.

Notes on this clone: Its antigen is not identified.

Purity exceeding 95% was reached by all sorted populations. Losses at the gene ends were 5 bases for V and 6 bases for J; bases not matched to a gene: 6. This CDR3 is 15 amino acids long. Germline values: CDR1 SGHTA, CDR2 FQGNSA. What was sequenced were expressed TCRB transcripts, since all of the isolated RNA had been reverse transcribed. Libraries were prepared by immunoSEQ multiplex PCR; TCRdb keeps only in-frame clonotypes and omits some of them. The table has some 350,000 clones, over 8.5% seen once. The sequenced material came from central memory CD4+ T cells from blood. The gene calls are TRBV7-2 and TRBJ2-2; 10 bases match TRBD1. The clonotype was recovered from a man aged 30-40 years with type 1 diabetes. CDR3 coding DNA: TGTGCCAGCAGCAGAACCGGGACAGGGGCCGGGGAGCTGTTTTTT. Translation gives CASSRTGTGAGELFF.